One and the same sample provided the 7 T cell receptor beta chains below, sequenced in a study of response to subunit inactivated influenza vaccine. TCRdb re-called the RT-PCR reads with MiXCR, one entry per CDR3 protein. The sample includes about half a million distinct CDR3 sequences, around 8% of them seen just once. Sequencing was performed on PBMCs from blood, taken roughly 24 months after vaccination. Source of these receptors: a man between 50 and 75 years old who received an inactivated influenza vaccine.

This chain links TRBV5-1 with TRBJ2-1, with 9 positions matching TRBD2. Trimming at V came to 0 bases and at J to 5 bases, leaving 3 bases not matched to a gene. This CDR3 comprises 15 residues. Per the germline V gene, CDR1 is SGHRS and CDR2 is YFSETQ. The CDR3 is CASSLGLAEDNEQFF. The CDR3 DNA reads as TGCGCCAGCAGCTTGGGACTAGCGGAAGACAATGAGCAGTTCTTC. Together with reference TRBV5-1 and TRBJ2-1, the CDR3 gives the full variable domain: KAGVTQTPRYLIKTRGQQVTLSCSPISGHRSVSWYQQTPGQGLQFLFEYFSETQRNKGNFPGRFSGRQFSNSRSEMNVSTLELGDSALYLCASSLGLAEDNEQFFGPGTRLTVL.

This clonotype showed up many times. The chain recombines TRBV3-1 with TRBJ2-6; 16 positions agree with TRBD2. V lost 5 bases and J lost 3; bases outside the gene matches: 4. This CDR3 has 18 residues. Germline values: CDR1 LGHDT, CDR2 YNNKEL (reference sequence). DNA for the CDR3: TGTGCCAGCAGCTCGGGACTAGCGGGGGGGCTTGGGGCCAACGTCCTGACTTTC. This encodes CASSSGLAGGLGANVLTF.

V usage is TRBV5-6 and J usage is TRBJ2-1; 12 nucleotides line up with TRBD2. J gave up 4 bases and V 0 bases, and 5 bases lay outside the gene matches. CDR1 is SGHDT, CDR2 YYEEEE, per germline. The CDR3 sequence is 17 residues long. The CDR3 protein is CASSLGTSGVLYNEQFF. In nucleotides, the CDR3 is TGTGCCAGCAGCTTGGGGACTAGCGGGGTACTTTACAATGAGCAGTTCTTC.

This clonotype was counted only a few times. The V and J genes are TRBV12-3 or TRBV12-4 and TRBJ2-1, with 10 nucleotides matching TRBD2. J gave up 8 bases and V 2 bases, and 9 bases lay outside the gene matches. The CDR3 length is 16 residues. The CDR3 sequence is CASSLPSGRRAHEQFF. CDR3 nucleotides: TGTGCCAGCAGTTTACCTAGCGGGAGAAGGGCCCATGAGCAGTTCTTC.

V is TRBV7-9 and J is TRBJ1-5, with D uncertain. V lost 1 base and J lost 6, with 10 bases in between. Looked up from germline, CDR1 is SEHNR and CDR2 is FQNEAQ (reference sequence). This CDR3 contains 14 residues. The CDR3 DNA sequence: TGTGCCAGCAGCTTAGGTCACTCCGGTCAGCCCCAGCATTTT. It specifies CASSLGHSGQPQHF. Based on the CDR3 plus reference TRBV7-9 and TRBJ1-5, the full variable domain is DTGVSQNPRHKITKRGQNVTFRCDPISEHNRLYWYRQTLGQGPEFLTYFQNEAQLEKSRLLSDRFSAERPKGSFSTLEIQRTEQGDSAMYLCASSLGHSGQPQHFGDGTRLSIL.

V and J are TRBV20-1 and TRBJ1-3; 8 bases are shared with TRBD1. This CDR3 region has 16 residues. Germline values: CDR1 DFQATT, CDR2 SNEGSKA (reference sequence). V was clipped by 1 base and J by 3 bases; unmatched bases: 8. The CDR3: CSARGPGTGVGNTIYF. The CDR3 bases are TGCAGTGCTAGAGGCCCGGGGACAGGTGTTGGAAACACCATATATTTT.

This clonotype was counted ten times or more. The V call is TRBV4-3, the J call TRBJ2-1, with 8 bases lining up with TRBD2. Germline V lookup: CDR1 LGHNA, CDR2 YSLEER. The CDR3 length is 19 residues. V lost 4 bases, J lost 3 bases, and 17 bases stayed unmatched. The CDR3, as DNA: TGCGCCAGCAGCCGCCGGGCGCCGAGAGCGGGAGAGATCTACAATGAGCAGTTCTTC. Translation gives CASSRRAPRAGEIYNEQFF.